The clone carrying this T cell receptor beta chain was seen once. The antigen is not known. The junction shows a germline mismatch at one end, possibly a read error. In germline, CDR1 is MNHEY, CDR2 SVGAGI. The CDR3 spans 17 residues. The sample comes from a study of T cells in Graves' hyperthyroidism and ophthalmopathy. Broader study findings: With a median lead of approximately 6 months before onset, the model predicted ophthalmopathy. Blood held most thyroid clonotypes expanded above 0.001 frequency. From stable hyperthyroidism, ophthalmopathy was set apart by a 13 V-J model.

Pregnant or lactating patients were excluded, as were those with uncontrolled infection or other autoimmune disease. Amplification of TCR beta CDR3 regions was performed using RNA transcripts as template. The HTBI primer set was used in a first-round RT-PCR of the TCR CDR3. TCRdb reprocessed the multiplex PCR reads with MiXCR, giving one entry per CDR3 protein. The sample carries 530,000 or so distinct CDR3 sequences, around 46% recorded once. The sequencing input was peripheral blood or thyroid tissue (not recorded which). The V gene is TRBV6-5, the J gene TRBJ2-7; 10 nucleotides line up with TRBD1. This TCR came from a woman between 18 and 29 years old with Graves' hyperthyroidism. The DNA of the CDR3 is TGTGCCATCAGTTACGTTGAAGCCGGGACAGGGGATCTCGAGCAGTACTTC. Its translation: CAISYVEAGTGDLEQYF.